This TCR beta chain was obtained from a study of graft-versus-host responses after intestinal transplantation. Study at large: Multivisceral, liver-intestinal, or isolated intestinal transplants were performed in recipients. Tacrolimus and steroids were given for three to four years to all recipients after anti-thymocyte globulin induction.

This CDR3 comprises 14 residues. CDR1 SGHTA and CDR2 FQGNSA come from the germline V gene. V was trimmed by 1 base and J by 3 bases, leaving 10 bases between them. Using immunoSEQ multiplex PCR, the repertoire was profiled, and TCRdb retains in-frame clones only, with some absent. The table records tens of thousands of clones, roughly nine tenths of them present only once. Notes on this clone: Its antigen is undetermined.

Study observations and caveats: Allografts from individuals with graft-donor T cell macrochimerism displayed high graft-versus-host to host-versus-graft clonal ratios. Detected in recipient marrow were GvH clones, some of which were first observed in ileum or blood.

The V and J genes are TRBV7-2 and TRBJ2-7, with D maybe TRBD2 (5 bases). The sequenced sample was unstimulated CD8+ T cells sorted from spleen or lymph node cells, obtained before transplant. The TCR originated in a human donor who was the organ donor for an intestinal transplant. This CDR3 reads CASSLGPGDYEQYF. DNA of the CDR3: TGTGCCAGCAGCTTAGGTCCCGGGGACTACGAGCAGTACTTC.